This is a list of T cell receptor beta chains from one sample in a study of blood T cell repertoires in COVID-19. Measured with immunoSEQ multiplex PCR; TCRdb has only the in-frame clones, and not every one. The sample contains 150,000 or so clones, approximately 87% of which appear only once. The sample comprised peripheral blood. The source of these receptors is an older woman with acute or convalescent COVID-19. Each CDR3 is given with its conserved first and last residue.

j_call	v_call	cdr3_aa
TRBJ2-1	TRBV6-6	CASSYQGLANEQFF
TRBJ2-1	TRBV10-1	CASSGLRGGRNEQFF
TRBJ2-7	TRBV6-2/TRBV6-3	CASSYRGGATDEQYF
TRBJ2-1	TRBV6-2/TRBV6-3	CASSYSRGGAGNEQFF
TRBJ2-5	TRBV6-1	CASSDGEGRETQYF
TRBJ1-4	TRBV2	CASSAFISSGVSSEKLFF
TRBJ2-1	TRBV12-5	CASGRGTGLYNEQFF
TRBJ1-1	TRBV4-3	CASSQDRGGYTEAFF
TRBJ1-6	TRBV9	CASSPGGVTVSPLHF
TRBJ1-2	TRBV4-1	CASSQDPVDYGYTF
TRBJ1-1	TRBV4-2	CASSHRRAEAFF
TRBJ1-4	TRBV25-1	CASSPDRDGEKLFF
TRBJ1-5	TRBV30	CAWSTGSNQPQHF
TRBJ1-6	TRBV7-2	CASSFQGTGGSPLHF
TRBJ2-6	TRBV7-2	CASSPGTGNSGANVLTF
TRBJ2-1	TRBV27	CASSFNNEQFF
TRBJ1-4	TRBV12-3/TRBV12-4	CASSYGFREKLFF
TRBJ2-7	TRBV29-1	CSVVHSYEQYF
TRBJ2-1	TRBV3-1/TRBV3-2	CASSPTGVNEQFF
TRBJ2-1	TRBV6-5	CASSYTGTGAYNEQFF
TRBJ1-1	TRBV7-2	CASSQTGMNTEAFF
TRBJ1-2	TRBV30	CAWTSIGGGGYTF
TRBJ1-1	TRBV6-2/TRBV6-3	CASSSDSRTTEAFF
TRBJ2-2	TRBV5-4	CASSPKGVRTTGELFF
TRBJ2-7	TRBV19	CASSMPTGQGNEQYF
TRBJ1-4	TRBV2	CASRNSQGATNEKLFF